These 14 T cell receptor beta chains share one sample of origin, sequenced in a study of blood T cells in healthy people across ages. Through a sample-barcoded 5' primer and a J-beta primer mix, a second PCR was run for roughly 7 to 12 cycles. TCRdb passed the 5' RACE reads through MiXCR, listing each CDR3 protein once. This table holds roughly 1.6 million distinct CDR3 sequences, almost 35% found once. The sequenced sample consisted of blood. Source of these receptors: a woman younger than 45 in good health.

The genes are TRBV2 and TRBJ2-5; 9 bases are shared with TRBD2. The germline gives CDR1 SNHLY, CDR2 FYNNEI. The V gene end was trimmed by 8 bases and the J gene end by 7 bases; junction bases not matched to a gene: 14. The CDR3 loop spans 15 amino acids. The CDR3 coding sequence is TGTGCCAGCCAAATTAGCGGGGGACCGTCGGGGACCCAGTACTTC. Amino acids: CASQISGGPSGTQYF.

A few counts support this clonotype. This sequence joins TRBV20-1 and TRBJ2-3; no clear D. The germline CDR1 and CDR2 sequences are DFQATT and SNEGSKA (reference sequence). This CDR3 has 15 amino acids. Trimming stripped 2 bases from V and 4 bases from J, with 16 bases between. The CDR3 nucleotides read TGCAGTGCTAGAAGGCAGACCTTCGGGCCAGATACGCAGTATTTT. Amino acid sequence: CSARRQTFGPDTQYF.

This clonotype was picked up a small number of times. CDR3 residues: CASSYVVLGANVLTF. CDR3 sequence (DNA): TGTGCCAGCAGTTACGTGGTACTTGGGGCCAACGTCCTGACTTTC. This chain links TRBV6-5 with TRBJ2-6; no clear D gene. This CDR3 is built from 15 residues. The V gene's germline CDR1 is MNHEY and CDR2 SVGAGI. V lost 2 bases and J 3 bases, leaving 8 bases between the germline ends.

About this clonotype: A read error may be the cause here, since a much bigger clone is one base away. This rearrangement joins TRBV29-1 to TRBJ2-3; D possibly corresponds to TRBD2 (5 bases). Germline V gene lookup returns CDR1 SQVTM and CDR2 ANQGSEA. The ends were cut back, 7 bases at V and 5 bases at J, with 16 bases in the middle. The CDR3 has 13 amino acids. CDR3 sequence reads: CSAIDGVRDTQYF. Written as DNA, the CDR3 is TGCAGCGCGATTGACGGGGTTCGAGATACGCAGTATTTT.

This clonotype appeared a few times. The CDR3 reads CASSRPSGITDTQYF. DNA of the CDR3: TGTGCCAGCAGTCGGCCTAGCGGAATTACAGATACGCAGTATTTT. The rearrangement joins TRBV12-3 or TRBV12-4 to TRBJ2-3, with TRBD2 identical over 7 bases. V lost 5 bases and J lost 3; bases outside the gene matches: 8. CDR3 length equals 15 residues.

This clonotype has only a few counts. Germline and junction disagree at one end, which may indicate a read error. The chain employs TRBV7-3 and TRBJ2-1, with D perhaps given as TRBD1 or TRBD2 (5 bases each). The CDR3 runs 17 residues. Per the germline V gene, CDR1 is SGHTA and CDR2 is FQGTGA. The CDR3 sequence is CASSLKGRWLARGEQFF. CDR3 coding DNA: TGTGCTAGCAGCTTAAAGGGGCGGTGGTTAGCGAGAGGTGAGCAGTTCTTC.

Notes on this clonotype: A much larger clone differs by one base, so this may be a read error. This chain connects TRBV20-1 to TRBJ2-5; possibly TRBD2 for D (6 bases). V shed 1 base and J shed 2 bases, with 14 bases lying between them. Germline assignment: CDR1 DFQATT and CDR2 SNEGSKA (reference sequence). The CDR3 loop spans 15 amino acids. The CDR3 DNA is TGCAGTGCTAGAGTCGTGGAGGGCTTACAAGAGACCCAGTACTTC. Its protein is CSARVVEGLQETQYF.

There are a few counts of this clonotype. The rearrangement uses TRBV10-3 and TRBJ1-4, with 7 positions matching TRBD1. This CDR3 has 15 residues. The ends lost 5 bases at V and 8 bases at J; junction bases unmatched: 11. Germline assignment: CDR1 ENHRY and CDR2 SYGVKD. CDR3 nucleotides: TGTGCCATCAGTAGGACAGGCTCCCAGGGGGAAAAACTGTTTTTT. Its translation: CAISRTGSQGEKLFF.

V and J are TRBV3-1 and TRBJ2-1, with D possibly TRBD2 on 5 matching bases. Germline-derived CDR1 and CDR2 are LGHDT and YNNKEL (reference sequence). V lost 0 bases, J lost 9 bases, and 15 bases lay in between. This CDR3 spans 15 amino acids. CDR3 region: CASSQEGERWTEQFF. The CDR3 nucleotides are TGTGCCAGCAGCCAAGAGGGAGAGAGGTGGACTGAGCAGTTCTTC.

This clonotype was observed a few times. The chain recombines TRBV7-9 with TRBJ2-5; D is perhaps TRBD2 (6 bases). Germline-derived CDR1 and CDR2 are SEHNR and FQNEAQ (reference sequence). V was trimmed by 8 bases and J by 5 bases, leaving 15 bases between them. The CDR3 runs to 13 residues. The CDR3 nucleotides are TGTGCCAGCTCCACGGAGGGTTTGGAGACCCAGTACTTC. This codes for CASSTEGLETQYF.

This chain joins TRBV24-1 and TRBJ2-3; 10 bases align to TRBD2. The CDR3 extends over 17 amino acids. Germline V gene data show CDR1 as KGHDR and CDR2 as SFDVKD. The V gene end was trimmed by 5 bases and the J gene end by 4 bases; junction bases not matched to a gene: 11. The CDR3, as DNA: TGTGCCACCAGTGTCGTGGGGGCTAGCGGGAGCCCAGATACGCAGTATTTT. It is translated as CATSVVGASGSPDTQYF.

The chain combines TRBV7-9 with TRBJ2-1; TRBD1 or TRBD2 may be the D gene (5 bases each). The CDR3 totals 14 residues. Germline assignment: CDR1 SEHNR and CDR2 FQNEAQ (reference sequence). V lost 11 bases and J 3 bases, leaving 17 bases between the germline ends. CDR3 bases: TGTGCCTGCCGTAGGGACCCCGACTACAATGAGCAGTTCTTC. Its translation is CACRRDPDYNEQFF.

The rearrangement uses TRBV7-3 and TRBJ2-3, with TRBD2 identical over 7 bases. Losses at the gene ends were 4 bases for V and 4 bases for J; bases not matched to a gene: 5. CDR3 length: 14 amino acids. Germline V lookup: CDR1 SGHTA, CDR2 FQGTGA. CDR3: CASSSHSGSDTQYF. In nucleotides, the CDR3 is TGTGCCAGCAGCTCGCATAGCGGGTCAGATACGCAGTATTTT. The full variable domain, with the rest looked up from reference TRBV7-3 and TRBJ2-3, is GAGVSQTPSNKVTEKGKYVELRCDPISGHTALYWYRQSLGQGPEFLIYFQGTGAADDSGLPNDRFFAVRPEGSVSTLKIQRTERGDSAVYLCASSSHSGSDTQYFGPGTRLTVL.

The chain employs TRBV20-1 and TRBJ2-2, with D tentatively TRBD1 (6 bases). The V end lost 0 bases, the J end lost 4 bases, and 15 bases lay between the germline ends. Germline V lookup: CDR1 DFQATT, CDR2 SNEGSKA (reference sequence). This CDR3 is 16 amino acids long. CDR3 in amino acids: CSARDLEGRGTGELFF. Written as DNA, the CDR3 is TGCAGTGCTAGAGATCTAGAAGGCAGGGGCACCGGGGAGCTGTTTTTT.